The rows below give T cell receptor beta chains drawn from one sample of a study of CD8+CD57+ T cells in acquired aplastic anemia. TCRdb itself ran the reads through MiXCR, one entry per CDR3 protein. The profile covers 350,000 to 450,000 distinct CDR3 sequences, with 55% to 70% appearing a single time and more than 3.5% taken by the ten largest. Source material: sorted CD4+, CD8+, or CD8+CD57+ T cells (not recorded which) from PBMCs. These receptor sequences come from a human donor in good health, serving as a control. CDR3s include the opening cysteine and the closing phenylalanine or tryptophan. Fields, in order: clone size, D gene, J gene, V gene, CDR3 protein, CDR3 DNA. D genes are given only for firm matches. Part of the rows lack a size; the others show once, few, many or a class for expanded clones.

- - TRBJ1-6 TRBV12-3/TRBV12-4 CASSQLGSPLHF TGTGCCAGCAGCCAACTCGGTTCACCCCTCCACTTT
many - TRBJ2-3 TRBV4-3 CASSDVGSSTDTQYF TGCGCCAGCAGTGACGTCGGTTCAAGCACAGATACGCAGTATTTT
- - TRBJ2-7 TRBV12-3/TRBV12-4 CASSLRRGLGYEQYF TGTGCCAGCAGCTTACGACGAGGGCTAGGGTACGAGCAGTACTTC
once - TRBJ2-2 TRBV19 CASTAEPTGELFF TGTGCCAGTACCGCAGAACCCACCGGCGAGCTGTTTTTT
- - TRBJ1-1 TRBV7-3 CASSVELATEAFF TGTGCCAGCAGCGTAGAACTCGCGACTGAAGCTTTCTTT
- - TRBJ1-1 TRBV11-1 CASSWGGMAFF TGTGCCAGCAGCTGGGGTGGGATGGCTTTCTTT
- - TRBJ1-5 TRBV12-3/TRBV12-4 CASSESAFNRPPHF TGTGCCAGCAGTGAATCCGCTTTTAATCGGCCCCCGCATTTT
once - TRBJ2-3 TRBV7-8 CASSLAVSQLGDTQYF TGTGCCAGCAGCTTAGCGGTATCACAGTTGGGGGATACGCAGTATTTT
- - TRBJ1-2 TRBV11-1 CASSGLGTAEGYSF TGTGCCAGCAGCGGGTTAGGGACTGCAGAGGGCTACTCCTTC
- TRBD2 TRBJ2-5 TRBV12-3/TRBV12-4 CASRSSGVEETQYF TGTGCCAGCAGGTCTAGCGGGGTTGAAGAGACCCAGTACTTC
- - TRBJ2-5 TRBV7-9 CASSSVGSRETQYF TGTGCCAGCAGCTCGGTGGGGTCCCGAGAGACCCAGTACTTC
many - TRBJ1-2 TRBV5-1 CASSSRARGGGYGYTF TGCGCCAGCAGCTCGCGGGCCAGGGGAGGTGGCTATGGCTACACCTTC
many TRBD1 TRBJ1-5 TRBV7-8 CASSFGTENQPQHF TGTGCCAGCAGCTTCGGGACAGAGAATCAGCCCCAGCATTTT
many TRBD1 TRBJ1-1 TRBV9 CASSRRTGGDTEAFF TGTGCCAGCAGTCGTAGAACAGGGGGTGACACTGAAGCTTTCTTT
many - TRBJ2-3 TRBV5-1 CASSLADTTDTQYF TGCGCCAGCAGCTTGGCGGACACCACAGATACGCAGTATTTT
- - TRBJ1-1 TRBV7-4 CASRSESLGTEAVF TGTGCCAGCAGGTCAGAGAGTTTGGGGACTGAAGCTGTCTTT
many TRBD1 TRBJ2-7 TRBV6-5 CASSDSGTGIYEQYF TGTGCCAGCAGTGATTCCGGGACAGGTATCTACGAGCAGTACTTC
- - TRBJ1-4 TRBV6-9 CASLGLTNEKLFF TGTGCCAGCTTGGGGTTGACTAATGAAAAACTGTTTTTT
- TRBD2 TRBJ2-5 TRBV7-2 CASSPVGPGGPEF TGTGCCAGCAGCCCCGTGGGCCCGGGGGGGCCGGAGTTC
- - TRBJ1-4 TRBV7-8 CASSLRRGGEKLFF TGTGCCAGCAGCTTAAGGCGGGGAGGTGAAAAACTGTTTTTT
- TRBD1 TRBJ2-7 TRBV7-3 CASNQIGGRIGEQF TGCGCCAGCAACCAAATAGGGGGCCGGATCGGTGAGCAGTTC
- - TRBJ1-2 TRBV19 CASSTIAHQQGFGYTF TGTGCCAGTAGTACAATAGCCCATCAACAGGGATTTGGCTACACCTTC
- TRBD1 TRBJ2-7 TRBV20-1 CSATDRGRIYEQYF TGCAGTGCAACGGACAGGGGTCGAATTTACGAGCAGTACTTC
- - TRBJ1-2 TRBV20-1 CSARDSEGVNYGYTF TGCAGTGCTAGAGATTCTGAGGGAGTCAACTATGGCTACACCTTC
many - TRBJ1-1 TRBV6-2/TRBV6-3 CASREVYTEAFF TGTGCCAGCAGGGAGGTATACACTGAAGCTTTCTTT
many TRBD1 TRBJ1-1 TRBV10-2 CASSDQIRGTEAFF TGCGCCAGCAGTGATCAAATCAGGGGGACTGAAGCTTTCTTT
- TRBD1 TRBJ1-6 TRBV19 CASQGQGNSPLHF TGTGCCAGTCAGGGACAGGGGAATTCACCCCTCCACTTT
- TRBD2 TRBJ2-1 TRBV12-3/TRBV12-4 CASSDGGGGYNEQFF TGTGCCAGCAGCGACGGCGGGGGAGGCTACAATGAGCAGTTCTTC
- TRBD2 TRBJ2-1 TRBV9 CASSASGGAFYNEQFF TGTGCCAGCAGCGCTAGCGGGGGGGCCTTCTACAATGAGCAGTTCTTC
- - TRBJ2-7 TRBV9 CASSVLTTASEANF TGTGCCAGCAGCGTCCTGACTACAGCCTCCGAGGCCAACTTC
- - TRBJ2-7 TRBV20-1 CSASVDVASNEQYF TGCAGTGCTAGTGTCGATGTGGCCTCCAACGAGCAGTACTTC
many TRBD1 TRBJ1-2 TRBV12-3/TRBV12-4 CASSPTTGGDNGYTF TGTGCCAGCAGTCCCACTACAGGGGGCGATAATGGCTACACCTTC
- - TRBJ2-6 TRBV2 CASSDGGSGANVLTF TGTGCCAGCAGCGACGGGGGCTCTGGGGCCAACGTCCTGACTTTC
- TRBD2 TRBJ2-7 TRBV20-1 CSARRPASGVFEQYF TGCAGTGCTAGACGACCGGCTAGCGGGGTCTTTGAGCAGTACTTC
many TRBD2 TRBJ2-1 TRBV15 CATSRFLAGEQFF TGTGCCACCAGCAGATTCCTAGCGGGGGAGCAGTTCTTC
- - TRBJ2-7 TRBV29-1 CSAMVADYVQYF TGCAGCGCCATGGTGGCAGACTACGTGCAGTACTTC
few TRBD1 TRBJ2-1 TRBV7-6 CASSLALRTGRPKGGLNEQFF TGTGCCAGCAGCTTAGCGCTCCGGACAGGGAGACCTAAGGGGGGACTGAATGAGCAGTTCTTC
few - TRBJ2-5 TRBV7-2 CASSRGETQYF TGTGCCAGCAGCCGCGGGGAGACCCAGTACTTC
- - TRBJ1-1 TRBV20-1 CSARVPGGTEAFF TGCAGTGCTAGAGTGCCGGGAGGCACTGAAGCTTTCTTT
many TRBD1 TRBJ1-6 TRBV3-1 CASSQDWTGNDSPLHF TGTGCCAGCAGCCAGGACTGGACAGGGAACGATTCACCCCTCCACTTT
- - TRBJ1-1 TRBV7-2 CASSGHGANTEAFF TGTGCCAGCAGCGGTCACGGCGCAAACACTGAAGCTTTCTTC
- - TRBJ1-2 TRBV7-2 CASSLVTGGHATF TGTGCCAGCAGCTTGGTGACAGGAGGCCATGCCACCTTC
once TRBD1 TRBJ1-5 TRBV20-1 CSASVGQGIEPQHF TGCAGTGCTAGCGTGGGACAGGGGATCGAACCCCAGCATTTT